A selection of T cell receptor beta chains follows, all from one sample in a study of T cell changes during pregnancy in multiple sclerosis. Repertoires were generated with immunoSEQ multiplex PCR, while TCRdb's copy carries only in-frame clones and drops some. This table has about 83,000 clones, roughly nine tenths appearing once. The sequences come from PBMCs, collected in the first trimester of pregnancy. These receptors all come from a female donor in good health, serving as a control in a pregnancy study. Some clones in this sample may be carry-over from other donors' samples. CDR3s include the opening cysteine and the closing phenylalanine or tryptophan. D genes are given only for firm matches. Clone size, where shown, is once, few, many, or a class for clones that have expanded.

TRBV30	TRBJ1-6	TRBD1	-	TGTGCCTGGAGTAGGGCAGGGGGTTCACCCCTCCACTTT	CAWSRAGGSPLHF
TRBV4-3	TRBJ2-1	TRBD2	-	TGCGCCAGCAGCCAAGTGAGGCGGGAGCAAGTTGAGCAGTTCTTC	CASSQVRREQVEQFF
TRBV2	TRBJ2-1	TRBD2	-	TGTGCCAGCAGTGAAGGGACTAGCGGTCTTCCCTACAATGAGCAGTTCTTC	CASSEGTSGLPYNEQFF
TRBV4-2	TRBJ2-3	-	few	TGTGCCAGCAGCCAAGACTCGGCGCGGGGCGGAGATACGCAGTATTTT	CASSQDSARGGDTQYF
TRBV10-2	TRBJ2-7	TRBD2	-	TGCGCCAGCAGCATAGCGGGGGGGCCTATGTACGAGCAGTACTTC	CASSIAGGPMYEQYF
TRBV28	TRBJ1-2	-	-	TGTGCCAGCAGGGACGGGATCTATGGCTACACCTTC	CASRDGIYGYTF
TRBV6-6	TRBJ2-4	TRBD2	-	TGTGCCAGCAGTTCCGCGGGGGGTCGAGCCAAAAACATTCAGTACTTC	CASSSAGGRAKNIQYF
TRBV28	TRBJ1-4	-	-	TGTGCCAGCAGGGGGCCGGGAAAACTGTTTTTT	CASRGPGKLFF
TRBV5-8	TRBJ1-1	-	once	TGTGCCAGTAGGTGGGCGCGGGGGGGCACTGAAGCTTTCTTT	CASRWARGGTEAFF
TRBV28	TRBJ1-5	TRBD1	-	TGTGCCAGCAGTCATACGGACAGGGTAAGGCAGCCCCAGCATTTT	CASSHTDRVRQPQHF
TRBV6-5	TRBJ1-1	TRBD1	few	TGTGCCAGCAGTCGACAGGGGGCATTGGGAACTGAAGCTTTCTTT	CASSRQGALGTEAFF
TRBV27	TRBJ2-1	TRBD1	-	TGTGCCAGCAGCTTGGCTGGGACAGGGCCCTCGGTTGAGCAGTTCTTC	CASSLAGTGPSVEQFF
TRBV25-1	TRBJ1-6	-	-	TGTGCCAGCAGTGATCCCGATTCACCCCTCCACTTT	CASSDPDSPLHF
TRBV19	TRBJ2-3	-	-	TGTGCCAGTGCGGTGGGGGGTCCGAGTGCCACGCAGTATTTT	CASAVGGPSATQYF
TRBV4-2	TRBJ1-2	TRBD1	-	TGTGCCAGCAGCCTAGGGACAGGGGTTGGCTACACCTTC	CASSLGTGVGYTF
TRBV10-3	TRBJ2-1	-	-	TGTGCCATCAGTGAGAGGACAGAACACAATGAGCAGTTCTTC	CAISERTEHNEQFF
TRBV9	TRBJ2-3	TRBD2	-	TGTGCCAGCAGCGAAGGTCCTAGCGGGCAAGATACGCAGTATTTT	CASSEGPSGQDTQYF
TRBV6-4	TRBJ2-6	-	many	TGTGCCAGCAGTGACTCGAGCTCTGGGGCCAACGTCCTGACTTTC	CASSDSSSGANVLTF
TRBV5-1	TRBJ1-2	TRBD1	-	TGCGCCAGCAGCTTACTTACAGGGGGCGCAGACTATGGCTACACCTTC	CASSLLTGGADYGYTF
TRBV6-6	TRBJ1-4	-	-	TGTGCCAGCAGTTACGCAGGGGAGAGCGAAAAACTGTTTTTT	CASSYAGESEKLFF
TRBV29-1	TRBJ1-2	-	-	TGCAGCGTTGAAGTCAGGTGGCCTCGTGGCTACACCTTC	CSVEVRWPRGYTF
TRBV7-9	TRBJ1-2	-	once	TGTGCCAGCAGCGGGGCCAGCAACTATGGCTACACCTTC	CASSGASNYGYTF
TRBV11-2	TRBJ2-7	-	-	TGTGCCAGCGCACTTTACGGGAGTAAGGGCGAGCAGTACTTC	CASALYGSKGEQYF
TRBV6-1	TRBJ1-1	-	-	TGTGCCAGTACCACCCAATCGGGGGGCACTGAAGCTTTCTTT	CASTTQSGGTEAFF
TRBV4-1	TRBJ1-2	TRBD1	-	TGCGCCAGCAGCCCCGTGGGACAGGGGGGACGGTATGGCTACACCTTC	CASSPVGQGGRYGYTF
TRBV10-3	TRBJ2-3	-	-	TGTGCCATCAGTGGGGGGGACACGCAGTATTTT	CAISGGDTQYF
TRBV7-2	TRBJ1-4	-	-	TGTGCCAGCAGCTCCCCGGGAGGGGATGAAAAACTGTTTTTT	CASSSPGGDEKLFF
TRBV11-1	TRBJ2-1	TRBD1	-	TGTGCCAGCAGCCGGACAGGGAACTACAATGAGCAGTTCTTC	CASSRTGNYNEQFF
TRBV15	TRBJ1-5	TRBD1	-	TGTGCCACCAGCAGAGACTTGACAGGGGATCAGCCCCAGCATTTT	CATSRDLTGDQPQHF
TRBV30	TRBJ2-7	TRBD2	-	TGTGCCTGGAGCGGGCTAGCGGGGATCTACGAGCAGTACTTC	CAWSGLAGIYEQYF
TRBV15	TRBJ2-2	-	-	TGTGCCACCAGAACCATTAGGGGCCTCGGCACCGGGGAGCTGTTTTTT	CATRTIRGLGTGELFF
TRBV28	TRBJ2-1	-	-	TGTGCCAGCAGTTTGGCCTCGGGAGACAGCTCCTACAATGAGCAGTTCTTC	CASSLASGDSSYNEQFF
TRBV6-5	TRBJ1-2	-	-	TGTGCCAGCAGTTACACTGGACAGACCTATGGCTACACCTTC	CASSYTGQTYGYTF
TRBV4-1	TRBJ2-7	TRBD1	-	TGCGCCAGCAGCCCGCGGGACAGGGAAGCGGAGGAGCAGTACTTC	CASSPRDREAEEQYF
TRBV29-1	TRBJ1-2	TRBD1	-	TGCAGCGTCGGATCGACAGGGGGCCCTGGCTACACCTTC	CSVGSTGGPGYTF
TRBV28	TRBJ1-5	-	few	TGTGCCAGCAGTCTCGCGGATAGCAATCAGCCCCAGCATTTT	CASSLADSNQPQHF
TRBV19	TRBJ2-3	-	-	TGTGCCACCTCAGACTCCACCGGGAACACAGATACGCAGTATTTT	CATSDSTGNTDTQYF
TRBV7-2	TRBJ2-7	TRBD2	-	TGTGCCAGCAGCTTAGGGCCTAGCGGGGGGCCCTACGAGCAGTACTTC	CASSLGPSGGPYEQYF
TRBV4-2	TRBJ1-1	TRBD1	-	TGTGCCAGCAGCCAAGAGTCGATTCGGCAGGGGGTGGCGAACACTGAAGCTTTCTTT	CASSQESIRQGVANTEAFF
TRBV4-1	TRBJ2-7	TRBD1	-	TGCGCCAGCAGGCGACTGGGACAGGGGGGCGAGCAGTACTTC	CASRRLGQGGEQYF
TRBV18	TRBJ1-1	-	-	TGTGCCAGCTCTACAGGGTCCCCTGAAGCTTTCTTT	CASSTGSPEAFF
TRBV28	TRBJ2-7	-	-	TGTGCCAGCAGTTTACCAGGGGGGGAGCAGTACTTC	CASSLPGGEQYF
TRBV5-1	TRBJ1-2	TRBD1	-	TGCGCCAGCAGCTTGGAGGCAGGGGGCTATGGCTACACCTTC	CASSLEAGGYGYTF
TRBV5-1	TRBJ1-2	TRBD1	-	TGCGCCAGCAGCACCGGGACAGTTTATGGCTACACCTTC	CASSTGTVYGYTF
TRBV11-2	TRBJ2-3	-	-	TGTGCCAGCAGCTTTCCCAAGACAGGGAGGAGGGCAGATACGCAGTATTTT	CASSFPKTGRRADTQYF
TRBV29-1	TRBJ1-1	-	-	TGCAGCGTCTGGGGCTTGGACACTGAAGCTTTCTTT	CSVWGLDTEAFF
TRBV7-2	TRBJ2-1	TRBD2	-	TGTGCCAGCAGCTTACTGGCTCATAGCGGGGGGTTTTTGTTCTTC	CASSLLAHSGGFLFF
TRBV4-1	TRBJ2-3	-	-	TGCGCCAGCAGCCAAGATGCCGGGATAGTCTCAGATACGCAGTATTTT	CASSQDAGIVSDTQYF
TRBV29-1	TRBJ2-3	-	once	TGCAGCGTTTCGACAGTAACAGATACGCAGTATTTT	CSVSTVTDTQYF
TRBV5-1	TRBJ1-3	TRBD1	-	TGCGCCAGCAGCAGGACAGGGGAAGGAACCATATATTTT	CASSRTGEGTIYF
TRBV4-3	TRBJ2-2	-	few	TGCGCCAGCAGCAGCGTAGGGGATACTAACACCGGGGAGCTGTTTTTT	CASSSVGDTNTGELFF
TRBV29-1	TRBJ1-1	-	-	TGCAGCGTTGACGGAGGGAGAGCTTTCTTT	CSVDGGRAFF
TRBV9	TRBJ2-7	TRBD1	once	TGTGCCAGCAGCACCTCCGACAGGGGGGCCTACGAGCAGTACTTC	CASSTSDRGAYEQYF
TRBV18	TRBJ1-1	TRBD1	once	TGTGCCAGCTCACCGGAGGGGGCAGGCACTGAAGCTTTCTTT	CASSPEGAGTEAFF
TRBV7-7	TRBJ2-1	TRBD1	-	TGTGCCAGCAGCAGAGGACAGGGTTTTCTCAATGAGCAGTTCTTC	CASSRGQGFLNEQFF